Each of the 3 T cell receptor beta chains below was sequenced from the same sample in a study of T cells in Graves' hyperthyroidism and ophthalmopathy. Template material for amplifying TCR beta CDR3 regions consisted of RNA transcripts. First-round RT-PCR with HTBI primers amplified the TCR CDR3 region. MiXCR was run by TCRdb on the multiplex PCR reads, yielding one entry per CDR3 protein. There are about 590,000 distinct CDR3 sequences in the sample; approximately 15% occur only once, and under 8% lies in the top ten. Sequenced input: blood. These receptors all come from a woman in her twenties or thirties with Graves' hyperthyroidism.

This clonotype was seen repeatedly, ten times or more. The chain has TRBV28 and TRBJ1-5; 7 bases are shared with TRBD1. The CDR3 length is 14 residues. V was pared by 3 bases and J by 7 bases, with 6 bases of the junction left unmatched. CDR1 MDHEN and CDR2 SYDVKM come from the germline V gene. The DNA for the CDR3 is TGTGCCAGCAGTTTGGAGACAGGGAGGCAGCCCCAGCATTTT. Its protein product is CASSLETGRQPQHF.

In regard to this clonotype: Just one base apart from a much larger clone, this may be a read error. This chain connects TRBV28 to TRBJ1-1; D might be TRBD1 (5 bases). The CDR3 spans 15 residues. CDR1 and CDR2 (germline): MDHEN, SYDVKM. Trimming pared 5 bases from V and 3 bases from J, leaving 16 bases between. For the CDR3, the DNA is TGTGCCAGCAGTCCAGGGACGATCCTCTACACTGAAGCTTTCTTT. Encoded protein: CASSPGTILYTEAFF.

The rearrangement links TRBV6-2 or TRBV6-3 to TRBJ2-5; no firm D call. Germline V gene data show CDR1 as MNHEY and CDR2 as SVGEGT. The CDR3 is 13 residues long. V shed 2 bases and J shed 10 bases, with 14 bases lying between them. CDR3 coding DNA: TGTGCCAGCAGTTACCGCGGAGTAAGTTTCCAGTACTTC. It translates to CASSYRGVSFQYF.